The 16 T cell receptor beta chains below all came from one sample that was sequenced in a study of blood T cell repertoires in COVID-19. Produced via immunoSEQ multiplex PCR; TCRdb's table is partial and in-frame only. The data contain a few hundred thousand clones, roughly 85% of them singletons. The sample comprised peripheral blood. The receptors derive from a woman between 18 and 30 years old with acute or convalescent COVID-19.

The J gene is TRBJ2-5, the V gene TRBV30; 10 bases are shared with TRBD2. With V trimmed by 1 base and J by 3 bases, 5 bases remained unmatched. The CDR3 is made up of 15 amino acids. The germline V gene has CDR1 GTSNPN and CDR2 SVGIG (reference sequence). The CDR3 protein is CAWSGAGTSEETQYF. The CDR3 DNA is TGTGCCTGGAGTGGCGCCGGGACTAGCGAAGAGACCCAGTACTTC.

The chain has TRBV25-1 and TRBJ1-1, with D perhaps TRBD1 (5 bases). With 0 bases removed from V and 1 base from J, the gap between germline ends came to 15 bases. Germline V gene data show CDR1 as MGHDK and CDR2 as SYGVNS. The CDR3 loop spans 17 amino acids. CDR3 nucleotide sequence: TGTGCCAGCAGTGAATACTACCTATTGGGGGGGAACACTGAAGCTTTCTTT. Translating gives CASSEYYLLGGNTEAFF.

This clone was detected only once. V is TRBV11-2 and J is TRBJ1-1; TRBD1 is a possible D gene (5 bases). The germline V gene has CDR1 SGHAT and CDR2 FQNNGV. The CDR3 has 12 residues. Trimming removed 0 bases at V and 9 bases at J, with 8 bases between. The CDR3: CASSLDRVKAFF. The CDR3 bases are TGTGCCAGCAGCTTAGACAGGGTGAAAGCTTTCTTT.

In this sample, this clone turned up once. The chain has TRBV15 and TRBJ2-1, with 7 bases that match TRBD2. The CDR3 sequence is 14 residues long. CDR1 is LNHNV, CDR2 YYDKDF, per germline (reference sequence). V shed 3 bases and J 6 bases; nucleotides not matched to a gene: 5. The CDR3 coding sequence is TGTGCCACCAGCAGTAGCGGGTTGGCCAATGAGCAGTTCTTC. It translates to CATSSSGLANEQFF.

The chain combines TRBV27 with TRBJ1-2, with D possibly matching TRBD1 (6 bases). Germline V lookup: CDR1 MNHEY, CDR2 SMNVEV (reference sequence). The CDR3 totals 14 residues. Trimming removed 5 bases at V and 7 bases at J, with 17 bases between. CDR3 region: CASSLRPRTVGYTF. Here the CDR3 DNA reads TGTGCCAGCAGTCTCCGCCCCCGGACAGTTGGCTACACCTTC.

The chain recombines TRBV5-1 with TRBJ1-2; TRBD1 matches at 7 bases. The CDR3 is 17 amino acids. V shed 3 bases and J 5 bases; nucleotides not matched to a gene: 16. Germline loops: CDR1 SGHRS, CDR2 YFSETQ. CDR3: CASSSPRTGGETYGYTF. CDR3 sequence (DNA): TGCGCCAGCAGCTCGCCCCGGACAGGTGGAGAGACTTATGGCTACACCTTC.

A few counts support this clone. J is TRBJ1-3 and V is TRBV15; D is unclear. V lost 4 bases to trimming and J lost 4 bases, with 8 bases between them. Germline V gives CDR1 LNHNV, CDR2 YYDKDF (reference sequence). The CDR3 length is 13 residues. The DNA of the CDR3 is TGTGCCACCAGCATAGACCGGGGAAACACCATATATTTT. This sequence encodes CATSIDRGNTIYF. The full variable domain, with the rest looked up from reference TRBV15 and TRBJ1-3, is DAMVIQNPRYQVTQFGKPVTLSCSQTLNHNVMYWYQQKSSQAPKLLFHYYDKDFNNEADTPDNFQSRRPNTSFCFLDIRSPGLGDTAMYLCATSIDRGNTIYFGEGSWLTVV.

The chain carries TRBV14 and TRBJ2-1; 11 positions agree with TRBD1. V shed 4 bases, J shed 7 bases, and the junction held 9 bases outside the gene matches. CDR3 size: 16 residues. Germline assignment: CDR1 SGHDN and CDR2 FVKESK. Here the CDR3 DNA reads TGTGCCAGCAGCCGAGTCCGGGACAGGGGGTTTAATGAGCAGTTCTTC. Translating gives CASSRVRDRGFNEQFF.

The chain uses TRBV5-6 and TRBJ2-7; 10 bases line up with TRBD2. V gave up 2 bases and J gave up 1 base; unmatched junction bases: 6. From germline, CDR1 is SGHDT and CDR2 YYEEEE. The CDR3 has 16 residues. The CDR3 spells CASSFRASGGSYEQYF. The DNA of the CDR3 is TGTGCCAGCAGCTTTCGGGCTAGCGGGGGTTCCTACGAGCAGTACTTC.

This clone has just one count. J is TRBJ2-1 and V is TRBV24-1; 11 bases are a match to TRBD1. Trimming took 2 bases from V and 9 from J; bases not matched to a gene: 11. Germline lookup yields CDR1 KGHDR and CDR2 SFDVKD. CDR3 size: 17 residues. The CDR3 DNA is TGTGCCACCAGTGATTCGGGACAGGGGGTGGAACGATTTGAGCAGTTCTTC. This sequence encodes CATSDSGQGVERFEQFF.

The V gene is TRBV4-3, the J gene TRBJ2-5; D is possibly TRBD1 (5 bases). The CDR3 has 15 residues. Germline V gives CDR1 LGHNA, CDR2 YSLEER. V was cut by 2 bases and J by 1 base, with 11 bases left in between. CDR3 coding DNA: TGCGCCAGCAGCCAATCGACAGCTACCCAAGAGACCCAGTACTTC. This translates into CASSQSTATQETQYF.

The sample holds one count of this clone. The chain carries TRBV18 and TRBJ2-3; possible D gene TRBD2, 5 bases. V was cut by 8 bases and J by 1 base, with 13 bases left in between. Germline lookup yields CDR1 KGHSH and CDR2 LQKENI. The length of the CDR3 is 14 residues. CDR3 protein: CASVQEGGTDTQYF. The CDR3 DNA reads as TGTGCCAGCGTCCAAGAGGGTGGCACAGATACGCAGTATTTT.

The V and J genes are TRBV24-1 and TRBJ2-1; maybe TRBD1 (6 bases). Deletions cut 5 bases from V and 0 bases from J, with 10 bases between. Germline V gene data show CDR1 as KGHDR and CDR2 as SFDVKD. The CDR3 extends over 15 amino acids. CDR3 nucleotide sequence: TGTGCCACCAGTGCCCTGGACAGCTCCTACAATGAGCAGTTCTTC. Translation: CATSALDSSYNEQFF.

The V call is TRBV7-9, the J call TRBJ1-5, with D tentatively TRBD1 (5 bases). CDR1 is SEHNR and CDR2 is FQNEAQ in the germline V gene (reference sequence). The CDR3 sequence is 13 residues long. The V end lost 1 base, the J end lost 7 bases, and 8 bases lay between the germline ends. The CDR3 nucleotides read TGTGCCAGCAGCTTAGAGGGGCGGCAGCCCCAGCATTTT. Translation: CASSLEGRQPQHF.

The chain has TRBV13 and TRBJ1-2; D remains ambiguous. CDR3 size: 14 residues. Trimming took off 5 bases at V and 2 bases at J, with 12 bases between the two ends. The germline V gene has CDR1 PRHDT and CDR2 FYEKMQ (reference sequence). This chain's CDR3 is CASSLLAGNYGYTF. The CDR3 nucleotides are TGTGCCAGCAGCCTACTAGCTGGGAACTATGGCTACACCTTC.

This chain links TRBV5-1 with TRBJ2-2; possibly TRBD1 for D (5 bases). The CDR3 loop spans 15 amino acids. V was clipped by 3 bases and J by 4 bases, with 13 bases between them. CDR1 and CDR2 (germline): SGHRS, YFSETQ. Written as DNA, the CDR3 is TGCGCCAGCAGCTCTAGGGGATCCGGCACCGGGGAGCTGTTTTTT. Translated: CASSSRGSGTGELFF.